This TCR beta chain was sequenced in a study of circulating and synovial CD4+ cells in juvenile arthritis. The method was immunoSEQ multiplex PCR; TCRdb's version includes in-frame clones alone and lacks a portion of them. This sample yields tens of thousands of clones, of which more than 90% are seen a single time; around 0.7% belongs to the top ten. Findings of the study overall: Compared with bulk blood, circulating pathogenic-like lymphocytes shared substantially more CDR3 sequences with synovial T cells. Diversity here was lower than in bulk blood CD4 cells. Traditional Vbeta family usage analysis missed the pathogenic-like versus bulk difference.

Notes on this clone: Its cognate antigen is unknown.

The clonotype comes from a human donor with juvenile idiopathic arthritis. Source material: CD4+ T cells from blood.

The CDR3 region is CAISEGVTGKDGYTF. In DNA form, the CDR3 reads TGTGCCATCAGTGAAGGTGTGACAGGGAAAGATGGCTACACCTTC. The genes are TRBV10-3 and TRBJ1-2, with 7 bases fitting TRBD1. Trimming at V came to 3 bases and at J to 6 bases, leaving 10 bases not matched to a gene. Per germline, CDR1 ENHRY and CDR2 SYGVKD. This CDR3 is built from 15 residues.